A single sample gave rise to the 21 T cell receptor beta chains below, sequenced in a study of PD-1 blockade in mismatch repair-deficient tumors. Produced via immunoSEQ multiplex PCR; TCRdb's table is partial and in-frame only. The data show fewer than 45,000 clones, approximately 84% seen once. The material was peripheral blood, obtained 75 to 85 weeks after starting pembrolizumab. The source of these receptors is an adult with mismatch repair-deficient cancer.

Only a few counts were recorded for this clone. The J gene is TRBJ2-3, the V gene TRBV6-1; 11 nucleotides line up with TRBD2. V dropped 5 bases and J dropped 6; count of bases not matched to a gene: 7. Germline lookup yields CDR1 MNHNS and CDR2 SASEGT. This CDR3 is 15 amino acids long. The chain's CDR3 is CASSSLAGDVDTQYF. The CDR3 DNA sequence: TGTGCCAGCAGTTCACTAGCGGGAGACGTGGATACGCAGTATTTT.

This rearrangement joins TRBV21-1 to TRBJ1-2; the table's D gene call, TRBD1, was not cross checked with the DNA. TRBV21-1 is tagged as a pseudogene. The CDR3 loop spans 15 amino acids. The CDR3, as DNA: TGTGCCAGCAGCAGCCTTCACAGGGGGCATTGGGGCTACACCTTC. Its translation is CASSSLHRGHWGYTF.

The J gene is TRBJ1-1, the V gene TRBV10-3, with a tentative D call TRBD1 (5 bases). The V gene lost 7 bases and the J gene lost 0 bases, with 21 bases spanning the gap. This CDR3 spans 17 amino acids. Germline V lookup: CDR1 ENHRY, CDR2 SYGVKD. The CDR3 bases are TGTGCCATCACTCGGGACGTTTTGGGAGCCATGAACACTGAAGCTTTCTTT. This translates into CAITRDVLGAMNTEAFF.

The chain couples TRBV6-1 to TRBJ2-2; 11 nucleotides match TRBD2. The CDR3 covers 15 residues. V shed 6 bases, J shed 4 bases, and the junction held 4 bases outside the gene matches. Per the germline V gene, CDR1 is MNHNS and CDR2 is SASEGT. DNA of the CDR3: TGTGCCAGCAGCTTAGCGGGAGGGGCCACCGGGGAGCTGTTTTTT. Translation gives CASSLAGGATGELFF.

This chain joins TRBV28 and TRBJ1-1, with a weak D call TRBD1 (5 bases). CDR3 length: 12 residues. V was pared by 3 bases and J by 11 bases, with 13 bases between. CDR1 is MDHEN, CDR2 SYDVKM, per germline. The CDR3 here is CASSFKRGRAFF. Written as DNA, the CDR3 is TGTGCCAGCAGTTTTAAACGGGGGAGGGCTTTCTTT.

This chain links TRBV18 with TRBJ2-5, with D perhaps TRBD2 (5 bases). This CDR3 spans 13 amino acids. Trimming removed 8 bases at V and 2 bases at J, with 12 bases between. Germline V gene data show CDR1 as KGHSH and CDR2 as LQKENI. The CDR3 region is CASTPQRQETQYF. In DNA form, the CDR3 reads TGTGCCAGCACCCCCCAGCGGCAAGAGACCCAGTACTTC.

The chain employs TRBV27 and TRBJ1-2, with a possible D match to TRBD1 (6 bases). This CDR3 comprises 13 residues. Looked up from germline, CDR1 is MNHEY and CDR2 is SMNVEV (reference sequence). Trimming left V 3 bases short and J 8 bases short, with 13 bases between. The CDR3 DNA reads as TGTGCCAGCAGTTTGAGGGGGTTCGACGGCTACACCTTC. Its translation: CASSLRGFDGYTF.

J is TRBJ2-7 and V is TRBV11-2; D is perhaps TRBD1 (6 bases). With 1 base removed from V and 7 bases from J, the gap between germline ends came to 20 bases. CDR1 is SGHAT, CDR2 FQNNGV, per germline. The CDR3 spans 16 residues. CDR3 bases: TGTGCCAGCAGCTTAGTGGCAGGGGTAATCCTACGGGAGCAGTACTTC. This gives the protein CASSLVAGVILREQYF.

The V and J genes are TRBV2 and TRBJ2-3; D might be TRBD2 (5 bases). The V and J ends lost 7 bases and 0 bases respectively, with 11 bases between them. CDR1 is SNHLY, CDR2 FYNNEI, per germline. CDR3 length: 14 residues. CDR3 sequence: CASTERLSTDTQYF. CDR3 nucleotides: TGTGCCAGCACCGAGCGGCTAAGCACAGATACGCAGTATTTT.

The CDR3 region has the DNA TGTGCCAGCAGCCTGACGCGGACAGATGGTACGCAGTATTTT. It yields the protein CASSLTRTDGTQYF. The V call is TRBV9, the J call TRBJ2-3, with D perhaps matching TRBD1 (6 bases). Per germline, CDR1 SGDLS and CDR2 YYNGEE. This CDR3 is 14 amino acids long. Trimming took 4 bases from V and 8 from J, leaving 17 bases between them.

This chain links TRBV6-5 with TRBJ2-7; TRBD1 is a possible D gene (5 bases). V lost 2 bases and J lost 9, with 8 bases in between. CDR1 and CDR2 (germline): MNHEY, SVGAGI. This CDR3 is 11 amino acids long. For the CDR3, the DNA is TGTGCCAGCAGTTACAAAGGGGTGCAGTACTTC. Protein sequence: CASSYKGVQYF.

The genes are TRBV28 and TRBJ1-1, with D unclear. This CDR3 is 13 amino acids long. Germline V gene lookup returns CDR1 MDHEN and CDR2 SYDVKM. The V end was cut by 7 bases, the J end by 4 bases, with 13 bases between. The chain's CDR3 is CASIPSHGTEAFF. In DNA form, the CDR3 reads TGTGCCAGCATCCCTTCCCACGGCACTGAAGCTTTCTTT.

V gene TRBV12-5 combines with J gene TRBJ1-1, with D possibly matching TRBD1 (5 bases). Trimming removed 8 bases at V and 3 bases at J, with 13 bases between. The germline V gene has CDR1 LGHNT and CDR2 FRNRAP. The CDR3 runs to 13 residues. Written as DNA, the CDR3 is TGTGCTAGTACGGTTCGGGGGGACACTGAAGCTTTCTTT. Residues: CASTVRGDTEAFF.

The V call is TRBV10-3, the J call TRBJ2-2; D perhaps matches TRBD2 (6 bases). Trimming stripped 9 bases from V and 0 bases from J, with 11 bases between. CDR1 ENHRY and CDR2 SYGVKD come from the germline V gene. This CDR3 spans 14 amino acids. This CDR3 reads CAIRLDPNTGELFF. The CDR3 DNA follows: TGTGCCATACGACTAGACCCGAACACCGGGGAGCTGTTTTTT.

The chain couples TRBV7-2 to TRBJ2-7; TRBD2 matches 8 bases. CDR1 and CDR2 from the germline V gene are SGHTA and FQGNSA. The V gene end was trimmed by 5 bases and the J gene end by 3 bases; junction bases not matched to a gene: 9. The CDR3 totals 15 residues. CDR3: CASSTTLAGGYEQYF. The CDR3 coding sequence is TGTGCCAGCAGCACAACTCTAGCGGGCGGCTACGAGCAGTACTTC. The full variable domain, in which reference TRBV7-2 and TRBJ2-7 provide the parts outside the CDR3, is GAGVSQSPSNKVTEKGKDVELRCDPISGHTALYWYRQSLGQGLEFLIYFQGNSAPDKSGLPSDRFSAERTGGSVSTLTIQRTQQEDSAVYLCASSTTLAGGYEQYFGPGTRLTVT.

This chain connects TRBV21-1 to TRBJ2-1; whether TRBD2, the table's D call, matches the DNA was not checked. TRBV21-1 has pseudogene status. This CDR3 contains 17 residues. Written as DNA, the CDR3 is TGTGCCAGCAGCTTAAAGGTAGGAACTAGCGGACACAATGAGCAGTTCTTC. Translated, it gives CASSLKVGTSGHNEQFF.

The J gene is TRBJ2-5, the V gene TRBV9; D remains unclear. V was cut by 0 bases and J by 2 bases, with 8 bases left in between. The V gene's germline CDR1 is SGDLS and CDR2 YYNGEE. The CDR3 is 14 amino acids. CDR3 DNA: TGTGCCAGCAGCGTAGGTGGATCTCAAGAGACCCAGTACTTC. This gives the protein CASSVGGSQETQYF.

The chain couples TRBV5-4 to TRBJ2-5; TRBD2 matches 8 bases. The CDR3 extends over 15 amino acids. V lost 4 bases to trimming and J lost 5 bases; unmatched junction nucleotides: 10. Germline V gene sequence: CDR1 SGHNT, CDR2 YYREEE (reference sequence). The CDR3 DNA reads TGTGCCAGCAGCACCGGACTAGCTTTGGTGGAGACCCAGTACTTC. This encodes CASSTGLALVETQYF.

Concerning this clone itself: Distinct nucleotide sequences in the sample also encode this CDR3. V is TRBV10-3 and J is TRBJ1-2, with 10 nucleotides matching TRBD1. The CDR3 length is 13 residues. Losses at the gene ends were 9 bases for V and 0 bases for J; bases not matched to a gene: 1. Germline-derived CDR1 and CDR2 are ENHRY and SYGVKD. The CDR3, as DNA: TGTGCCATGGGGACAGGGGCTAACTATGGCTACACCTTC. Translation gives CAMGTGANYGYTF.

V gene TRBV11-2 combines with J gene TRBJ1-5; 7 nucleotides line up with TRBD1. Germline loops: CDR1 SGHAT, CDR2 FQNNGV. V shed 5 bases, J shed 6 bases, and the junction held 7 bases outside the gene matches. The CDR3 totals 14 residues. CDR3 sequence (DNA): TGTGCCAGCAGCCCGATGGGGGACAGTCAGCCCCAGCATTTT. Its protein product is CASSPMGDSQPQHF.

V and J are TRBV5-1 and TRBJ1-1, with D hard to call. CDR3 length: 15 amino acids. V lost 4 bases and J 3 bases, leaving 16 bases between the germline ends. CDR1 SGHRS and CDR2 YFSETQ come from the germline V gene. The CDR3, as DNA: TGCGCCAGCAGCCAGAGAGACGGAATATACACTGAAGCTTTCTTT. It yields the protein CASSQRDGIYTEAFF.